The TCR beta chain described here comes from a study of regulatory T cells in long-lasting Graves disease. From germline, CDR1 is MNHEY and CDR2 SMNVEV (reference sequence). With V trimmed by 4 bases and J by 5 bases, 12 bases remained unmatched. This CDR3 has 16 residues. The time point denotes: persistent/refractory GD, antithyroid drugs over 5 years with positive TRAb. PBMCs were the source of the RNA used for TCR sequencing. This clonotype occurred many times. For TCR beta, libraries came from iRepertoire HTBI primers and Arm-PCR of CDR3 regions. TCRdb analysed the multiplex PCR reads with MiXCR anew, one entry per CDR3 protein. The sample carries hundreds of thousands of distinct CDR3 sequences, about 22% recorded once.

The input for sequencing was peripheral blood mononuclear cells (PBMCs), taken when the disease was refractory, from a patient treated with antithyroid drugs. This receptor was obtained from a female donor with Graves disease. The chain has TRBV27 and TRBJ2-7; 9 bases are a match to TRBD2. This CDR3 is CASSSPATSGGHEQYF. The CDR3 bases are TGTGCCAGCAGTTCCCCCGCGACTAGCGGAGGCCACGAGCAGTACTTC.